The T cell receptor (beta chain) described here comes from a study of shared clonotypes between healthy human individuals. Germline V gives CDR1 SEHNR, CDR2 FQNEAQ (reference sequence). After removal of 6 bases from V and 4 bases from J, the junction contained 5 bases not matched to a gene. The CDR3 has 13 residues. Several immunoSEQ 96-well plates shared each subset's DNA, each plate a replicate. Libraries were prepared by immunoSEQ multiplex PCR; TCRdb keeps only in-frame clonotypes and omits some of them. The sample shows hundreds of thousands of clones, roughly 79% of them seen only once. The chain links TRBV7-9 to TRBJ1-1; 7 bases are shared with TRBD1. Sequencing was carried out using PBMCs. This receptor was taken from a woman in her thirties or forties in good health. Some clones in this sample may be carry-over from other donors' samples. The CDR3 region is CASSLQGFTEAFF. CDR3 coding DNA: TGTGCCAGCAGTCTACAGGGGTTCACTGAAGCTTTCTTT.